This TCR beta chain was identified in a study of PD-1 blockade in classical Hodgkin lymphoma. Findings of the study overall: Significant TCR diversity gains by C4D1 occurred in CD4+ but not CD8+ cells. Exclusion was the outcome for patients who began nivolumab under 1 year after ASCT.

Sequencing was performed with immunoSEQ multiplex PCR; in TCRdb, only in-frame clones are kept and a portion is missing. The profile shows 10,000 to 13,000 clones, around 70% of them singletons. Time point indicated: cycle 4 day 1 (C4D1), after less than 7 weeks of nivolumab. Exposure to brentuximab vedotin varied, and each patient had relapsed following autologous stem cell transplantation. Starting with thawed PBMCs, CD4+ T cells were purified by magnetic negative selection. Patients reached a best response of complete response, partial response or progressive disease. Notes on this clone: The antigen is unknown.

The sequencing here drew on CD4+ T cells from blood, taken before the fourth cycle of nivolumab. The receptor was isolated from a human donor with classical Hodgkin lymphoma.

CDR3 amino acids: CASSLEGMNTGELFF. As DNA, the CDR3 is TGTGCCAGCAGCCTGGAGGGGATGAACACCGGGGAGCTGTTTTTT. This chain connects TRBV7-2 to TRBJ2-2, with D possibly matching TRBD2 (6 bases). V was clipped by 5 bases and J by 1 base, with 11 bases between them. The CDR3 runs 15 residues. Germline V lookup: CDR1 SGHTA, CDR2 FQGNSA.